This entry lists 13 T cell receptor beta chains sequenced from one sample in a study of control samples from healthy donors and cancer patients. Some clones are missing from TCRdb's copy, which holds only in-frame ones; the method was immunoSEQ multiplex PCR. The sample carries about 140,000 clones, 89% recorded once. The sequencing input was blood. These receptors originate from a man aged 30 to 45 in good health.

V is TRBV23-1 and J is TRBJ1-2; D is perhaps TRBD1 (5 bases). TRBV23-1 is an ORF, and what it does is uncertain. CDR3 size: 18 residues. V lost 3 bases, J lost 4 bases, and 24 bases lay in between. CDR3: CASSQRPAGGSLVYGYTF. The CDR3 nucleotides read TGCGCCAGCAGTCAGCGGCCGGCCGGGGGGAGTCTCGTCTATGGCTACACCTTC.

The V call is TRBV4-3, the J call TRBJ1-5; D is unresolved. The CDR3 covers 15 residues. V was shortened by 0 bases and J by 7 bases, with 13 bases between the two germline ends. Per germline, CDR1 LGHNA and CDR2 YSLEER. The CDR3 region has the DNA TGCGCCAGCAGCCAAGAAGAGGGTCGAGGGCAGCCCCAGCATTTT. Translating it yields CASSQEEGRGQPQHF.

The chain employs TRBV5-1 and TRBJ2-5; 11 nucleotides align to TRBD2. Per germline, CDR1 SGHRS and CDR2 YFSETQ. This CDR3 is built from 14 residues. V shed 1 base and J 5 bases; nucleotides not matched to a gene: 1. CDR3 sequence reads: CASSLTSGGETQYF. The DNA for the CDR3 is TGCGCCAGCAGCTTGACTAGCGGGGGTGAGACCCAGTACTTC.

The chain couples TRBV7-9 to TRBJ1-2, with D hard to call. Germline values: CDR1 SEHNR, CDR2 FQNEAQ (reference sequence). The germline V and J ends were trimmed by 2 bases and 5 bases, with 6 bases remaining between them. CDR3 length equals 12 residues. CDR3 bases: TGTGCCAGCAGCTTATTAGCATATGGCTACACCTTC. Translated, it gives CASSLLAYGYTF.

V usage is TRBV19 and J usage is TRBJ2-5; D is uncertain. The CDR3 has 14 amino acids. CDR1 is LNHDA and CDR2 is SQIVND in the germline V gene (reference sequence). V was clipped by 4 bases and J by 4 bases, with 13 bases between them. Here the CDR3 reads CASSTSTPGETQYF. The CDR3 nucleotides read TGTGCCAGTAGTACTTCGACCCCGGGAGAGACCCAGTACTTC.

V and J are TRBV7-8 and TRBJ1-5; 9 positions match TRBD1. The germline CDR1 and CDR2 sequences are SGHVS and FQNEAQ. The CDR3 extends over 15 amino acids. After removal of 5 bases from V and 3 bases from J, the junction contained 5 bases not matched to a gene. The CDR3 DNA reads TGTGCCAGCAGCACCGGGACAGGGCACAATCAGCCCCAGCATTTT. Translation gives CASSTGTGHNQPQHF.

The chain combines TRBV28 with TRBJ1-1; D gene ambiguous. The CDR3 is 13 amino acids. V was pared by 6 bases and J by 6 bases, with 14 bases between. CDR1 is MDHEN and CDR2 is SYDVKM in the germline V gene. This chain's CDR3 is CASSPPAWAEAFF. The CDR3 DNA follows: TGTGCCAGCAGCCCCCCTGCGTGGGCTGAAGCTTTCTTT.

V gene TRBV29-1 combines with J gene TRBJ1-6; possibly TRBD1 for D (5 bases). CDR3 size: 13 residues. Germline V lookup: CDR1 SQVTM, CDR2 ANQGSEA. Trimming removed 5 bases at V and 7 bases at J, with 12 bases between. The CDR3 sequence is CSVSPGPNSPLHF. CDR3 in DNA: TGCAGCGTTTCACCGGGACCGAATTCACCCCTCCACTTT.

The V gene is TRBV4-3, the J gene TRBJ2-1, with D perhaps matching TRBD1 (6 bases). The germline V and J ends were trimmed by 3 bases and 5 bases, with 17 bases remaining between them. CDR1 is LGHNA, CDR2 YSLEER, per germline. CDR3 length: 16 residues. The CDR3: CASSQVGAGSHNEQFF. CDR3 coding DNA: TGCGCCAGCAGCCAGGTGGGGGCAGGGTCCCACAATGAGCAGTTCTTC.

The chain employs TRBV10-1 and TRBJ2-3, with D tentatively TRBD2 (6 bases). Germline CDR1 is WNHNN and CDR2 is SYGVQD (reference sequence). The CDR3 contains 11 residues. Deletions cut 8 bases from V and 6 bases from J, with 9 bases between. In DNA, the CDR3 is TGCGCCAGCCCGGGGAGGGATACGCAGTATTTT. The encoded protein is CASPGRDTQYF.

The chain is built from TRBV6-2 or TRBV6-3 and TRBJ2-1; D is undetermined. Germline loops: CDR1 MNHEY, CDR2 SVGEGT. The CDR3 is 14 residues long. Trimming removed 6 bases from V and 0 bases from J, with 9 bases in between. The CDR3 nucleotides are TGTGCCAGCAGCAGGAGAGCCTCCTACAATGAGCAGTTCTTC. Amino acid sequence: CASSRRASYNEQFF.

The chain combines TRBV29-1 with TRBJ2-1; D ambiguous. The CDR3 spans 11 residues. Germline CDR1 reads SQVTM; CDR2 reads ANQGSEA. V lost 2 bases to trimming and J lost 8 bases, with 7 bases between them. The CDR3 DNA reads TGCAGCGTTGAACCAGGTCATGAGCAGTTCTTC. Translated: CSVEPGHEQFF.

This chain links TRBV5-4 with TRBJ2-1, with D maybe TRBD1 (7 bases). Trimming removed 4 bases from V and 8 bases from J, with 13 bases in between. The germline V gene has CDR1 SGHNT and CDR2 YYREEE (reference sequence). The CDR3 contains 13 residues. The CDR3 coding sequence is TGTGCCAGCAGCGGAGGGGGCGGGGATGAGCAGTTCTTC. This sequence encodes CASSGGGGDEQFF.